The 8 T cell receptor beta chains below all came from one sample that was sequenced in a study of T cell responses to AZD1222 COVID-19 vaccine. Some clones are missing from TCRdb's copy, which holds only in-frame ones; the method was immunoSEQ multiplex PCR. The repertoire holds some 140,000 clones, with 85% to 95% as singletons. Sequenced material: peripheral blood, taken on day 0 of AZD1222 vaccination. All receptors come from an adult in good health.

For the CDR3, the DNA is TGTGCCAGCAGCTTAGGGGGCAGGAGCATTGAAGCTTTCTTT. It translates to CASSLGGRSIEAFF. The chain combines TRBV7-8 with TRBJ1-1, with D possibly matching TRBD1 (5 bases). CDR3 size: 14 residues. V was shortened by 1 base and J by 7 bases, with 13 bases between the two germline ends. From germline, CDR1 is SGHVS and CDR2 FQNEAQ. Filled out from reference TRBV7-8 and TRBJ1-1, the complete variable domain reads GAGVSQSPRYKVAKRGQDVALRCDPISGHVSLFWYQQALGQGPEFLTYFQNEAQLDKSGLPSDRFFAERPEGSVSTLKIQRTQQEDSAVYLCASSLGGRSIEAFFGQGTRLTVV.

V and J are TRBV19 and TRBJ2-5; no clear D gene. Per germline, CDR1 LNHDA and CDR2 SQIVND (reference sequence). Trimming stripped 5 bases from V and 4 bases from J, with 11 bases between. The CDR3 is 13 amino acids. Here the CDR3 reads CASSSQPGETQYF. Here the CDR3 DNA reads TGTGCCAGTAGTTCCCAGCCGGGAGAGACCCAGTACTTC.

J is TRBJ1-2 and V is TRBV6-5; D call uncertain. V shed 7 bases and J shed 3 bases, with 3 bases lying between them. The CDR3 spans 10 residues. Germline V gene lookup returns CDR1 MNHEY and CDR2 SVGAGI. The CDR3 is CASKDYGYTF. The CDR3 DNA sequence: TGTGCCAGCAAAGACTATGGCTACACCTTC.

The CDR3 nucleotides are TGTGCCAGTAGTATTCTCACAGGGGGGTATAGCAATCAGCCCCAGCATTTT. This gives the protein CASSILTGGYSNQPQHF. V is TRBV19 and J is TRBJ1-5, with 8 nucleotides matching TRBD1. The germline V gene encodes CDR1 LNHDA and CDR2 SQIVND (reference sequence). The V gene end was trimmed by 3 bases and the J gene end by 0 bases; junction bases not matched to a gene: 7. The CDR3 extends over 17 amino acids.

This chain joins TRBV7-9 and TRBJ1-3; 7 bases line up with TRBD1. CDR1 and CDR2 from the germline V gene are SEHNR and FQNEAQ (reference sequence). V was clipped by 4 bases and J by 0 bases; unmatched bases: 3. CDR3 size: 15 residues. Written as DNA, the CDR3 is TGTGCCAGCAGCTCCGGGACAGTCTCTGGAAACACCATATATTTT. Amino acids: CASSSGTVSGNTIYF.

The chain uses TRBV27 and TRBJ2-7, with a possible D match to TRBD1 (6 bases). The V and J ends lost 3 bases and 5 bases respectively, with 17 bases between them. Looked up from germline, CDR1 is MNHEY and CDR2 is SMNVEV (reference sequence). The CDR3 extends over 15 amino acids. The CDR3 bases are TGTGCCAGCAGTTTGGGGGCCCAGACGTCCAACGAGCAGTACTTC. Translation: CASSLGAQTSNEQYF.

J is TRBJ2-1 and V is TRBV11-1, with D tentatively TRBD1 or TRBD2 (5 bases each). Germline loops: CDR1 SGHAT, CDR2 FQDESV (reference sequence). The CDR3 contains 15 residues. The V end lost 1 base, the J end lost 8 bases, and 15 bases lay between the germline ends. In nucleotides, the CDR3 is TGTGCCAGCAGCTTAGACGGGACGGAGTGGGATGAGCAGTTCTTC. Protein: CASSLDGTEWDEQFF. Complete variable domain (other parts from reference TRBV11-1 and TRBJ2-1): EAEVAQSPRYKITEKSQAVAFWCDPISGHATLYWYRQILGQGPELLVQFQDESVVDDSQLPKDRFSAERLKGVDSTLKIQPAELGDSAMYLCASSLDGTEWDEQFFGPGTRLTVL.

This chain uses TRBV4-3 with TRBJ1-2; D is unresolved. The CDR3 spans 14 residues. Germline loops: CDR1 LGHNA, CDR2 YSLEER. Trimming took 0 bases from V and 5 from J, leaving 10 bases between them. The CDR3: CASSQEIGGYGYTF. The CDR3 region has the DNA TGCGCCAGCAGCCAAGAGATAGGAGGATATGGCTACACCTTC.